The 17 T cell receptor beta chains listed next were all sequenced from one sample in a study of shared clonotypes between healthy human individuals. Clones were sequenced by immunoSEQ multiplex PCR, and TCRdb holds only the in-frame ones, with some missing. This repertoire shows about 820,000 clones, around 92% found once; its top ten account for around 24%. Naive CD8 populations comprised CD45RO-negative cells positively selected for CCR7, excluding terminally differentiated effector memory CD45RA+ cells. Sequences were obtained from naive CD8+ T cells sorted from blood. The receptors originated from a young man in good health.

The chain links TRBV2 to TRBJ2-3; 12 bases agree with TRBD2. CDR1 SNHLY and CDR2 FYNNEI come from the germline V gene. The V gene end was trimmed by 7 bases and the J gene end by 2 bases; junction bases not matched to a gene: 4. This CDR3 comprises 15 residues. Written as DNA, the CDR3 is TGTGCCAGCACCGGACTAGCGGGGTTCACAGATACGCAGTATTTT. As protein: CASTGLAGFTDTQYF.

This chain joins TRBV7-6 and TRBJ2-1; 8 bases fit TRBD2. J lost 2 bases, V lost 5 bases, and 5 bases had no gene match. This CDR3 is built from 15 residues. Germline V gene data show CDR1 as SGHVS and CDR2 as FNYEAQ. The CDR3 is CASSRGLDPYNEQFF. The CDR3 DNA is TGTGCCAGCAGCCGGGGACTAGATCCCTACAATGAGCAGTTCTTC.

This rearrangement joins TRBV19 to TRBJ2-1, with D unclear. Per germline, CDR1 LNHDA and CDR2 SQIVND (reference sequence). The CDR3 is made up of 15 amino acids. V lost 3 bases and J 4 bases, leaving 13 bases between the germline ends. The CDR3 reads CASSILPSPYNEQFF. CDR3 coding DNA: TGTGCCAGTAGTATTTTACCTTCCCCATACAATGAGCAGTTCTTC.

The chain's CDR3 is CASSRRDRAVSEQFF. The CDR3 bases are TGTGCCAGCAGCAGACGGGACAGGGCCGTCAGTGAGCAGTTCTTC. The genes are TRBV7-9 and TRBJ2-1; 9 positions agree with TRBD1. This CDR3 has 15 residues. The germline CDR1 and CDR2 sequences are SEHNR and FQNEAQ (reference sequence). The trim removed 5 bases at V and 9 bases at J, leaving 11 bases unmatched.

This rearrangement joins TRBV19 to TRBJ1-1; D is unresolved. Germline V gene data show CDR1 as LNHDA and CDR2 as SQIVND (reference sequence). This CDR3 has 13 residues. Trimming removed 3 bases from V and 6 bases from J, with 11 bases in between. Here the CDR3 reads CASSIVLWAEAFF. For the CDR3, the DNA is TGTGCCAGTAGTATTGTCCTCTGGGCTGAAGCTTTCTTT.

This clone appeared a single time. The CDR3: CASSYWTGDSYTF. Here the CDR3 DNA reads TGTGCCAGCAGTTACTGGACAGGGGATTCCTACACCTTC. V is TRBV6-5 and J is TRBJ1-2; 9 nucleotides agree with TRBD1. Looked up from germline, CDR1 is MNHEY and CDR2 is SVGAGI. The CDR3 spans 13 residues. V was clipped by 1 base and J by 10 bases; unmatched bases: 4.

The rearrangement joins TRBV14 to TRBJ2-3, with 10 bases matching TRBD1. Trimming took 1 base from V and 3 from J; bases not matched to a gene: 7. This CDR3 region has 17 residues. CDR1 SGHDN and CDR2 FVKESK come from the germline V gene. CDR3 in amino acids: CASSQVRQGALTDTQYF. Written as DNA, the CDR3 is TGTGCCAGCAGCCAAGTCAGACAGGGGGCATTAACAGATACGCAGTATTTT.

About this clone itself: A read error may produce the germline difference seen at one junction end. The chain is built from TRBV13 and TRBJ1-1; tentatively, D is TRBD1 (5 bases). This CDR3 contains 14 residues. The V gene's germline CDR1 is PRHDT and CDR2 FYEKMQ (reference sequence). CDR3 loop: CASILKGRNTEAFF. The CDR3 DNA sequence: TGTGCCAGCATCTTAAAGGGGAGGAACACTGAAGCTTTCTTT.

This chain links TRBV19 with TRBJ2-1; possible D gene TRBD1, 5 bases. The CDR3 spans 13 residues. From germline, CDR1 is LNHDA and CDR2 SQIVND (reference sequence). The V gene lost 5 bases and the J gene lost 9 bases, with 14 bases spanning the gap. The CDR3 region has the DNA TGTGCCAGTAGTTCACCGACAGATCCTGAGCAGTTCTTC. Translating it yields CASSSPTDPEQFF.

This rearrangement joins TRBV28 to TRBJ2-7, with a weak D call TRBD1 (5 bases). Germline assignment: CDR1 MDHEN and CDR2 SYDVKM. There are 13 residues in the CDR3. With 7 bases removed from V and 5 bases from J, the gap between germline ends came to 15 bases. The CDR3 nucleotides are TGTGCCAGCACTGAGAGGCAGGGCCACGAGCAGTACTTC. It codes for CASTERQGHEQYF.

This sequence joins TRBV7-9 and TRBJ2-5; TRBD2 matches at 12 bases. After removal of 5 bases from V and 4 bases from J, the junction contained 5 bases not matched to a gene. The germline V gene has CDR1 SEHNR and CDR2 FQNEAQ (reference sequence). CDR3 length: 15 residues. The CDR3 DNA reads as TGTGCCAGCAGCGTCCTAGCGGGAGGGGGAGAGACCCAGTACTTC. The encoded protein is CASSVLAGGGETQYF.

The chain links TRBV28 to TRBJ1-2; TRBD1 might be the D (5 bases). There are 15 residues in the CDR3. Germline-derived CDR1 and CDR2 are MDHEN and SYDVKM. V was shortened by 5 bases and J by 0 bases, with 13 bases between the two germline ends. Here the CDR3 DNA reads TGTGCCAGCAGTCCGAGACAGACGCCTAACTATGGCTACACCTTC. Encoded protein: CASSPRQTPNYGYTF.

This clone was detected only once. Other DNA variants within this sample encode the same CDR3. J is TRBJ1-3 and V is TRBV7-9; D gene unclear. Germline V gene sequence: CDR1 SEHNR, CDR2 FQNEAQ (reference sequence). Trimming cost V 4 bases and J 0 bases, with 7 bases left between them. The CDR3 is made up of 14 amino acids. The CDR3 loop is CASSSPRSGNTIYF. The CDR3 nucleotides read TGTGCCAGCAGCTCTCCTCGCTCTGGAAACACCATATATTTT.

J is TRBJ2-1 and V is TRBV7-6; D unclear. Germline-derived CDR1 and CDR2 are SGHVS and FNYEAQ. V was pared by 3 bases and J by 3 bases, with 12 bases between. The CDR3 contains 15 residues. The CDR3 region is CASSFDPADYNEQFF. The CDR3 region has the DNA TGTGCCAGCAGCTTTGACCCGGCGGACTACAATGAGCAGTTCTTC.

J is TRBJ2-7 and V is TRBV29-1; weak D call: TRBD1 (5 bases). Trimming shortened V by 4 bases and J by 2 bases, and 15 bases separated the two germline ends. In germline, CDR1 is SQVTM, CDR2 ANQGSEA. The CDR3 is 14 residues long. CDR3 bases: TGCAGCGTTGTCTTTCTAGGGGAACCCTACGAGCAGTACTTC. As protein: CSVVFLGEPYEQYF.

This chain uses TRBV2 with TRBJ2-1; D is perhaps TRBD1 (6 bases). Germline lookup yields CDR1 SNHLY and CDR2 FYNNEI. V lost 6 bases and J lost 5, with 17 bases in between. The CDR3 covers 15 residues. DNA of the CDR3: TGTGCCAGCAGCCCCAGGGGAGAGGTCGACAATGAGCAGTTCTTC. Translated, it gives CASSPRGEVDNEQFF.

This chain joins TRBV29-1 and TRBJ1-1; D is possibly TRBD1 (5 bases). The CDR3 length is 15 residues. V was clipped by 1 base and J by 0 bases, with 12 bases between them. The germline gives CDR1 SQVTM, CDR2 ANQGSEA. The CDR3 loop reads CSVEARGDLNTEAFF. CDR3 nucleotides: TGCAGCGTTGAAGCGAGAGGGGATTTGAACACTGAAGCTTTCTTT.